The 27 T cell receptor beta chains below all came from one sample that was sequenced in a study of OX40 agonist ivuxolimab in advanced cancers. Some clones are missing from TCRdb's copy, which holds only in-frame ones; the method was immunoSEQ multiplex PCR. The sample records 55,000 to 75,000 clones, about 85% being singletons. Here the sequenced sample was CD4+ or CD8+ T cells sorted from blood, taken in a trial of the OX40 agonist ivuxolimab. Receptor source: an adult with an advanced solid tumor such as melanoma, head and neck, liver or kidney cancer.

The chain links TRBV11-3 to TRBJ2-1; TRBD2 is a possible D gene (5 bases). Per germline, CDR1 SGHNT and CDR2 YENEEA. With 5 bases removed from V and 7 bases from J, the gap between germline ends came to 12 bases. The CDR3 covers 13 residues. Here the CDR3 DNA reads TGTGCCAGCAGCCGAACCTTAGCGAATGAGCAGTTCTTC. Protein product: CASSRTLANEQFF.

In its sample, this clone was seen a few times. This rearrangement joins TRBV30 to TRBJ2-1, with 9 bases lining up with TRBD2. Germline lookup yields CDR1 GTSNPN and CDR2 SVGIG (reference sequence). Germline trimming cut 3 bases from V and 1 base from J; bases unmatched to any gene: 7. CDR3 size: 16 residues. CDR3 bases: TGTGCCTGGAGAAAGCGGGGGGACCATTCCTACAATGAGCAGTTCTTC. It yields the protein CAWRKRGDHSYNEQFF. Looking up the rest from reference TRBV30 and TRBJ2-1 gives the full variable domain: SQTIHQWPATLVQPVGSPLSLECTVEGTSNPNLYWYRQAAGRGLQLLFYSVGIGQISSEVPQNLSASRPQDRQFILSSKKLLLSDSGFYLCAWRKRGDHSYNEQFFGPGTRLTVL.

The chain combines TRBV6-4 with TRBJ1-2; the D is unclear. Germline values: CDR1 MRHNA, CDR2 SNTAGT. CDR3 length: 13 residues. V dropped 4 bases and J dropped 6 bases, with 12 bases sitting between them. The CDR3 DNA reads as TGTGCCAGCAGTGGAGGAGGGAGGAATGGCTACACCTTC. As protein: CASSGGGRNGYTF.

The rearrangement links TRBV28 to TRBJ2-2, with a possible D match to TRBD1 (5 bases). This CDR3 is 16 amino acids long. Trimming removed 0 bases from V and 0 bases from J, with 8 bases in between. Germline V lookup: CDR1 MDHEN, CDR2 SYDVKM. CDR3 sequence (DNA): TGTGCCAGCAGTTTATGGTGGACACCGAACACCGGGGAGCTGTTTTTT. This encodes CASSLWWTPNTGELFF.

This clone was seen only once. The chain uses TRBV6-5 and TRBJ1-3; D is undetermined. The V end was cut by 5 bases, the J end by 5 bases, with 4 bases between. The CDR3 totals 11 residues. Germline V CDR1 and CDR2: MNHEY, SVGAGI. The CDR3 region has the DNA TGTGCCAGCAGTACCAGAAACACCATATATTTT. The encoded protein is CASSTRNTIYF.

The chain links TRBV6-5 to TRBJ1-5; 7 bases are shared with TRBD1. Germline CDR1 is MNHEY and CDR2 is SVGAGI. The CDR3 has 14 amino acids. Trimming at V came to 6 bases and at J to 3 bases, leaving 5 bases not matched to a gene. CDR3 sequence reads: CASSATGSNQPQHF. CDR3 coding DNA: TGTGCCAGCAGCGCGACAGGGTCCAATCAGCCCCAGCATTTT.

This chain joins TRBV4-1 and TRBJ2-7; the D gene is possibly TRBD2 (5 bases). Trimming stripped 4 bases from V and 2 bases from J, with 15 bases between. Germline values: CDR1 MGHRA, CDR2 YSYEKL. The CDR3 covers 15 residues. The DNA of the CDR3 is TGCGCCAGCAGCCCGCTCGGCAGAGGGACCTACGAGCAGTACTTC. Encoded protein: CASSPLGRGTYEQYF.

The chain joins TRBV5-1 to TRBJ2-7, with D tentatively TRBD2 (6 bases). V lost 0 bases, J lost 4 bases, and 17 bases lay in between. CDR3 size: 16 residues. Germline lookup yields CDR1 SGHRS and CDR2 YFSETQ. In DNA, the CDR3 is TGCGCCAGCAGCTTGGGGGCAAGCGGGCTCACTTACGAGCAGTACTTC. It specifies CASSLGASGLTYEQYF.

The V and J genes are TRBV18 and TRBJ2-5, with TRBD1 matching 10 bases. Germline loops: CDR1 KGHSH, CDR2 LQKENI. This CDR3 is built from 16 residues. The J segment lost 4 bases and the V segment lost 0 bases, leaving 5 bases of the junction unmatched. CDR3 coding DNA: TGTGCCAGCTCACCACCGGGGACAGGGGTTTCAGAGACCCAGTACTTC. Amino acids: CASSPPGTGVSETQYF. Filled out from reference TRBV18 and TRBJ2-5, the complete variable domain reads NAGVMQNPRHLVRRRGQEARLRCSPMKGHSHVYWYRQLPEEGLKFMVYLQKENIIDESGMPKERFSAEFPKEGPSILRIQQVVRGDSAAYFCASSPPGTGVSETQYFGPGTRLLVL.

The CDR3 sequence: CAWTSGVPPDTQYF. The DNA for the CDR3 is TGTGCCTGGACCAGCGGGGTCCCACCGGATACGCAGTATTTT. The chain is built from TRBV30 and TRBJ2-3; 7 nucleotides match TRBD2. The germline gives CDR1 GTSNPN, CDR2 SVGIG (reference sequence). The V gene end was trimmed by 4 bases and the J gene end by 6 bases; junction bases not matched to a gene: 10. This CDR3 has 14 residues.

The chain combines TRBV5-6 with TRBJ1-2; no clear D gene. The germline V gene has CDR1 SGHDT and CDR2 YYEEEE. V was clipped by 0 bases and J by 2 bases, with 5 bases between them. This CDR3 has 13 amino acids. The CDR3 DNA reads as TGTGCCAGCAGCTTGGCCGGGAACTATGGCTACACCTTC. Translating it yields CASSLAGNYGYTF.

The chain links TRBV19 to TRBJ1-5; 9 nucleotides agree with TRBD1. This CDR3 region has 12 residues. CDR1 and CDR2 (germline): LNHDA, SQIVND (reference sequence). V trimming: 9 bases; J trimming: 7 bases; junction bases outside the gene matches: 4. The CDR3 region has the DNA TGTGCCAGACAGGGGGCATGGCAGCCCCAGCATTTT. This sequence encodes CARQGAWQPQHF.

The V and J genes are TRBV6-5 and TRBJ2-2; D remains ambiguous. Germline CDR1 MNHEY, CDR2 SVGAGI. This CDR3 is 15 amino acids long. V was cut by 0 bases and J by 1 base, with 6 bases left in between. As DNA, the CDR3 is TGTGCCAGCAGTTACTCTGCCGAGAACACCGGGGAGCTGTTTTTT. This gives the protein CASSYSAENTGELFF.

This clone was observed a single time. J is TRBJ2-5 and V is TRBV6-5; 7 bases fit TRBD1. J was trimmed by 5 bases and V by 5 bases; bases with no gene match: 11. Germline assignment: CDR1 MNHEY and CDR2 SVGAGI. The CDR3 contains 15 residues. The DNA for the CDR3 is TGTGCCAGCAGTCCCTTTAGGGGGCCCGGGGAGACCCAGTACTTC. It is translated as CASSPFRGPGETQYF.

This chain joins TRBV28 and TRBJ2-7; D uncertain. Germline-derived CDR1 and CDR2 are MDHEN and SYDVKM. This CDR3 has 13 residues. Trimming cost V 6 bases and J 4 bases, with 13 bases left between them. The CDR3 loop reads CASRRATAYEQYF. CDR3 nucleotides: TGTGCCAGCAGGCGTGCTACAGCATACGAGCAGTACTTC. The full variable domain, with the rest looked up from reference TRBV28 and TRBJ2-7, is DVKVTQSSRYLVKRTGEKVFLECVQDMDHENMFWYRQDPGLGLRLIYFSYDVKMKEKGDIPEGYSVSREKKERFSLILESASTNQTSMYLCASRRATAYEQYFGPGTRLTVT.

The rearrangement joins TRBV13 to TRBJ2-2; D might be TRBD2 (7 bases). V was pared by 5 bases and J by 4 bases, with 20 bases between. The germline CDR1 and CDR2 sequences are PRHDT and FYEKMQ (reference sequence). The CDR3 contains 17 residues. The CDR3: CASSANTGGRITGELFF. In DNA form, the CDR3 reads TGTGCCAGCAGCGCCAACACCGGGGGGCGCATCACCGGGGAGCTGTTTTTT.

The rearrangement joins TRBV5-1 to TRBJ2-3, with a possible D match to TRBD2 (5 bases). Germline values: CDR1 SGHRS, CDR2 YFSETQ. The CDR3 is 14 amino acids. Trimming shortened V by 7 bases and J by 2 bases, and 14 bases separated the two germline ends. CDR3 residues: CASRLQRPTDTQYF. CDR3 DNA sequence: TGCGCCAGCCGCCTCCAGCGGCCCACAGATACGCAGTATTTT.

The chain combines TRBV7-9 with TRBJ1-1; 8 nucleotides align to TRBD1. V lost 3 bases, J lost 5 bases, and 2 bases stayed unmatched. This CDR3 is built from 13 residues. Germline CDR1 SEHNR, CDR2 FQNEAQ (reference sequence). CDR3 sequence (DNA): TGTGCCAGCAGCTTGGACAGGGTAACTGAAGCTTTCTTT. This codes for CASSLDRVTEAFF.

This chain links TRBV7-7 with TRBJ2-1; D possibly matches TRBD1 or TRBD2 (5 bases each). This CDR3 is built from 15 residues. Germline V gives CDR1 SSHAT, CDR2 FNYEAQ (reference sequence). The ends were cut back, 2 bases at V and 10 bases at J, with 18 bases in the middle. The CDR3 DNA follows: TGTGCCAGCAGCTTACATTCTAACGGGACGACCGAGCAGTTCTTC. Amino acids: CASSLHSNGTTEQFF.

This rearrangement joins TRBV19 to TRBJ1-3; possible D gene TRBD1, 6 bases. The CDR3 is made up of 15 amino acids. Trimming stripped 5 bases from V and 7 bases from J, with 18 bases between. From germline, CDR1 is LNHDA and CDR2 SQIVND (reference sequence). The CDR3 spells CASSAGQLGDNTIYF. CDR3 coding DNA: TGTGCCAGTAGTGCCGGACAGCTGGGCGACAACACCATATATTTT. Using reference TRBV19 and TRBJ1-3 for the parts outside the CDR3, the full variable domain is DGGITQSPKYLFRKEGQNVTLSCEQNLNHDAMYWYRQDPGQGLRLIYYSQIVNDFQKGDIAEGYSVSREKKESFPLTVTSAQKNPTAFYLCASSAGQLGDNTIYFGEGSWLTVV.

This chain uses TRBV7-2 with TRBJ1-5; a possible D gene is TRBD1 (5 bases). The V end was cut by 2 bases, the J end by 5 bases, with 10 bases between. CDR1 SGHTA and CDR2 FQGNSA come from the germline V gene. This CDR3 is built from 14 residues. CDR3 sequence: CASSLSPRDQPQHF. In nucleotides, the CDR3 is TGTGCCAGCAGCTTATCCCCCAGGGATCAGCCCCAGCATTTT.

V gene TRBV2 combines with J gene TRBJ2-3, with D perhaps matching TRBD1 (5 bases). The V gene lost 8 bases and the J gene lost 4 bases, with 22 bases spanning the gap. Germline CDR1 reads SNHLY; CDR2 reads FYNNEI. The CDR3 extends over 16 amino acids. The CDR3 DNA sequence: TGTGCCAGCGTACCTCAGGGTAGATTGAACGCAGATACGCAGTATTTT. The encoded protein is CASVPQGRLNADTQYF.

The genes are TRBV27 and TRBJ1-6; D is unresolved. CDR3 length equals 13 residues. Germline V CDR1 and CDR2: MNHEY, SMNVEV (reference sequence). Trimming shortened V by 5 bases and J by 10 bases, and 12 bases separated the two germline ends. Here the CDR3 reads CASSRGQASPLHF. The DNA for the CDR3 is TGTGCCAGCAGTCGAGGGCAGGCATCACCCCTCCACTTT.

This clone was counted between two and nine times. This sequence joins TRBV19 and TRBJ1-5; D is possibly TRBD1 (6 bases). Germline CDR1 is LNHDA and CDR2 is SQIVND (reference sequence). Trimming pared 4 bases from V and 0 bases from J, leaving 7 bases between. The CDR3 length is 14 residues. CDR3 sequence: CASSKGDSNQPQHF. In nucleotides, the CDR3 is TGTGCCAGTAGTAAGGGGGATAGCAATCAGCCCCAGCATTTT.

The chain has TRBV21-1 and TRBJ1-2. TRBV21-1 is termed a pseudogene. The CDR3 consists of 13 residues. CDR3 protein: CASSLPGGNGYTF. The CDR3 nucleotides read TGTGCCAGCAGCCTCCCGGGGGGAAATGGCTACACCTTC.

The V and J genes are TRBV14 and TRBJ2-1; D may be TRBD1 (6 bases). V was clipped by 3 bases and J by 9 bases, with 15 bases between them. CDR1 and CDR2 from the germline V gene are SGHDN and FVKESK. The CDR3 spans 14 residues. The CDR3 here is CASSHRLPDSEQFF. The CDR3 nucleotides read TGTGCCAGCAGCCATCGCTTACCGGACAGTGAGCAGTTCTTC.

DNA for the CDR3: TGTGCCAGTAGTTCAGGGTTGGAGACCCAGTACTTC. Translation: CASSSGLETQYF. The chain employs TRBV19 and TRBJ2-5, with D possibly being TRBD1 (5 bases). The CDR3 extends over 12 amino acids. With 5 bases removed from V and 5 bases from J, the gap between germline ends came to 9 bases. Germline V gene lookup returns CDR1 LNHDA and CDR2 SQIVND (reference sequence). The variable domain in full, with the rest retrieved from reference TRBV19 and TRBJ2-5, is DGGITQSPKYLFRKEGQNVTLSCEQNLNHDAMYWYRQDPGQGLRLIYYSQIVNDFQKGDIAEGYSVSREKKESFPLTVTSAQKNPTAFYLCASSSGLETQYFGPGTRLLVL.